One sample yielded the 9 T cell receptor beta chains listed below, sequenced in a study of regulatory T cells in long-lasting Graves disease. Time point of the sample: newly diagnosed GD, antithyroid drugs for less than 3 months. Making the TCR library involved RNA that had been extracted from PBMCs. Both iRepertoire HTBI primers and Arm-PCR of CDR3 regions were used to build the TCR beta libraries. TCRdb recomputed calls from the multiplex PCR reads with MiXCR, one row per CDR3 protein. The sample includes under 250,000 distinct CDR3 sequences, 20% of them seen just once. The sample was peripheral blood mononuclear cells (PBMCs), taken at new diagnosis, from a patient treated with antithyroid drugs. These receptors were taken from a female donor with Graves disease.

The chain combines TRBV30 with TRBJ1-1; no definite D call. V was clipped by 1 base and J by 0 bases, with 3 bases between them. CDR1 GTSNPN and CDR2 SVGIG come from the germline V gene (reference sequence). This CDR3 is 12 amino acids long. The CDR3 sequence is CAWSAVNTEAFF. The CDR3, as DNA: TGTGCCTGGAGTGCGGTGAACACTGAAGCTTTCTTT.

Comment on this clonotype: A much more abundant neighbour one base away suggests this may be a read error. V gene TRBV6-2 or TRBV6-3 combines with J gene TRBJ1-1; the match to TRBD1 covers 8 bases. The germline V gene has CDR1 MNHEY and CDR2 SVGEGT. CDR3 size: 13 residues. The chain's CDR3 is CASSHQGATEASF. The DNA of the CDR3 is TGTGCCAGCAGTCACCAGGGGGCTACTGAAGCTTCCTTT.

Comment on this clonotype: This may arise from a read error, as a much more abundant clone is one base away. V usage is TRBV4-2 and J usage is TRBJ1-5, with 7 bases fitting TRBD1. Germline V CDR1 and CDR2: LGHNA, YNFKEQ. The CDR3 is made up of 17 amino acids. Trimming removed 0 bases from V and 3 bases from J; junction bases left unmatched: 8. The CDR3 region has the DNA TGTGCCAGCAGCCAAGATCTGTCAGGGGGAATCAATCAGCCCCAGCATTTT. This gives the protein CASSQDLSGGINQPQHF.

This clonotype was found many times. The chain recombines TRBV5-4 with TRBJ2-7, with D hard to call. From germline, CDR1 is SGHNT and CDR2 YYREEE (reference sequence). The V end lost 5 bases, the J end lost 0 bases, and 9 bases lay between the germline ends. CDR3 size: 13 residues. The CDR3 coding sequence is TGTGCCAGCAGGCCAGACCTCTCCTACGAGCAGTACTTC. Its translation is CASRPDLSYEQYF. The full variable domain, in which reference TRBV5-4 and TRBJ2-7 provide the parts outside the CDR3, is ETGVTQSPTHLIKTRGQQVTLRCSSQSGHNTVSWYQQALGQGPQFIFQYYREEENGRGNFPPRFSGLQFPNYSSELNVNALELDDSALYLCASRPDLSYEQYFGPGTRLTVT.

In its sample, this clonotype was seen many times. The rearrangement links TRBV7-2 to TRBJ2-3; TRBD2 aligns across 9 bases. V shed 5 bases, J shed 2 bases, and the junction held 8 bases outside the gene matches. The CDR3 length is 16 residues. CDR1 SGHTA and CDR2 FQGNSA come from the germline V gene. CDR3 DNA sequence: TGTGCCAGCAGCCCTGAAGCGGGGGGACTCACAGATACGCAGTATTTT. As protein: CASSPEAGGLTDTQYF.

This clonotype was observed a few times. This sequence joins TRBV7-2 and TRBJ1-4, with D unresolved. Germline lookup yields CDR1 SGHTA and CDR2 FQGNSA. The CDR3 has 16 amino acids. Trimming stripped 4 bases from V and 2 bases from J, with 14 bases between. CDR3 sequence reads: CASSSSRAGTNEKLFF. CDR3 coding DNA: TGTGCCAGCAGCTCATCTCGGGCGGGTACTAATGAAAAACTGTTTTTT.

This clonotype was observed many times. The chain has TRBV11-3 and TRBJ1-4; 9 positions match TRBD1. The V and J ends lost 6 bases and 4 bases, in that order; junction bases with no gene match: 6. From germline, CDR1 is SGHNT and CDR2 YENEEA. The CDR3 consists of 15 residues. DNA for the CDR3: TGTGCCAGCAGACCCGGGACAGGGAATAATGAAAAACTGTTTTTT. Its translation: CASRPGTGNNEKLFF.

Many counts were recorded for this clonotype. V usage is TRBV7-2 and J usage is TRBJ2-7; 8 bases fit TRBD2. J was trimmed by 11 bases and V by 2 bases; bases with no gene match: 11. CDR1 is SGHTA, CDR2 FQGNSA, per germline. This CDR3 spans 14 amino acids. The CDR3: CASSLREGGGPKYF. As DNA, the CDR3 is TGTGCCAGCAGCTTACGGGAGGGCGGGGGCCCGAAGTACTTC.

Ten or more counts support this clonotype. The chain carries TRBV11-2 and TRBJ1-5, with a possible D match to TRBD1 (6 bases). CDR3 length: 14 residues. CDR1 SGHAT and CDR2 FQNNGV come from the germline V gene. V lost 5 bases to trimming and J lost 9 bases, with 17 bases between them. This CDR3 reads CASSPRGYGRPQHF. The CDR3 DNA follows: TGTGCCAGCAGCCCGAGGGGGTATGGTAGGCCCCAGCATTTT. Complete variable domain (other parts from reference TRBV11-2 and TRBJ1-5): EAGVAQSPRYKIIEKRQSVAFWCNPISGHATLYWYQQILGQGPKLLIQFQNNGVVDDSQLPKDRFSAERLKGVDSTLKIQPAKLEDSAVYLCASSPRGYGRPQHFGDGTRLSIL.